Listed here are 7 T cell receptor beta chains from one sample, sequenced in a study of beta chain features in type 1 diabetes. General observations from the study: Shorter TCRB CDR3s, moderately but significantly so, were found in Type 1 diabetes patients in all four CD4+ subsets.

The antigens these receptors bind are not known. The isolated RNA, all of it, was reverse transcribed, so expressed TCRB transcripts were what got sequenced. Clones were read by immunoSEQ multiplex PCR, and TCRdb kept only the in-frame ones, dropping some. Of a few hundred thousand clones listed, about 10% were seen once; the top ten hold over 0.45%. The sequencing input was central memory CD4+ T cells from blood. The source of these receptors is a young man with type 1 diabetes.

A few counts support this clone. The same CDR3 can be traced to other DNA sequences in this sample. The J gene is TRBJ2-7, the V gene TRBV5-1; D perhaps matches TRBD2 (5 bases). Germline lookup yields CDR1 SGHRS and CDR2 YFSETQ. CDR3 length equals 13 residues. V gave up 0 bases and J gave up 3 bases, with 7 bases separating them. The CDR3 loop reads CASSLGGDYEQYF. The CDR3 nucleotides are TGCGCCAGCAGCTTGGGGGGAGACTACGAGCAGTACTTC.

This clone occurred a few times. The CDR3 DNA follows: TGCAGCGTTAATCCGGGACAGGGGGCGGGCGAGCAGTACTTC. Its protein product is CSVNPGQGAGEQYF. J is TRBJ2-7 and V is TRBV29-1; 12 nucleotides line up with TRBD1. The CDR3 has 14 residues. V shed 5 bases, J shed 6 bases, and the junction held 8 bases outside the gene matches. CDR1 and CDR2 from the germline V gene are SQVTM and ANQGSEA.

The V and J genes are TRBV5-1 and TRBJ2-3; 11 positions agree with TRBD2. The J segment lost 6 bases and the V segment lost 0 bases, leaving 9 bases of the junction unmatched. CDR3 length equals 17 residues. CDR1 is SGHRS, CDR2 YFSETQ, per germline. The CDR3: CASSLGALAGDSDTQYF. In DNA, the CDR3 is TGCGCCAGCAGCTTGGGAGCACTAGCGGGAGATTCGGATACGCAGTATTTT. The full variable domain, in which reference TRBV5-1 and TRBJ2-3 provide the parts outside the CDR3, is KAGVTQTPRYLIKTRGQQVTLSCSPISGHRSVSWYQQTPGQGLQFLFEYFSETQRNKGNFPGRFSGRQFSNSRSEMNVSTLELGDSALYLCASSLGALAGDSDTQYFGPGTRLTVL.

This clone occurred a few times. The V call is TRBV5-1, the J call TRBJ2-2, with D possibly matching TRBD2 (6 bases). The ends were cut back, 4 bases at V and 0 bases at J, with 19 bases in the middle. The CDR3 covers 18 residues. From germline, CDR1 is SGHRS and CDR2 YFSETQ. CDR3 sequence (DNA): TGCGCCAGCAGCGTTGCCCCATCCGGGACTTCGAACACCGGGGAGCTGTTTTTT. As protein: CASSVAPSGTSNTGELFF.

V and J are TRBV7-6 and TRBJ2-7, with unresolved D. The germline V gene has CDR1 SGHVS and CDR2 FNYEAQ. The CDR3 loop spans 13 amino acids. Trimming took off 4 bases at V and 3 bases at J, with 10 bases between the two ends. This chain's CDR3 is CASSSNTYYEQYF. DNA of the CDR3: TGTGCCAGCAGCTCCAATACCTACTACGAGCAGTACTTC.

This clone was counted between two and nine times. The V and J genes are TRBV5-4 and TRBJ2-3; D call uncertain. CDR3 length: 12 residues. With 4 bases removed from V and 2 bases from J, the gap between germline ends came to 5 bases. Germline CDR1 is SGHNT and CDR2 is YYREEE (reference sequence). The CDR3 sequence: CASSQDTDTQYF. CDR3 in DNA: TGTGCCAGCAGCCAAGACACAGATACGCAGTATTTT.

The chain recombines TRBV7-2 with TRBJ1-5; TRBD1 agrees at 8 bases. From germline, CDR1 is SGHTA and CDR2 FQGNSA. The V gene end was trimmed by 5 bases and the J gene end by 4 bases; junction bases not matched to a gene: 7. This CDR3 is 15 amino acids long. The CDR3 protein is CASSLDRGRNQPQHF. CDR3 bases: TGTGCCAGCAGCCTTGACAGGGGTAGGAATCAGCCCCAGCATTTT.